Presented here are 15 T cell receptor beta chains from one specimen sequenced in a study of blood T cell repertoires in COVID-19. Here immunoSEQ multiplex PCR was the method, and the copy in TCRdb shows in-frame clones only, minus some. The table has around 700,000 clones, about 87% seen once; the top ten hold roughly 0.25%. The specimen was peripheral blood. These receptors all come from a woman between 18 and 29 years old with acute or convalescent COVID-19.

This chain connects TRBV7-2 to TRBJ2-7, with a tentative D call TRBD1 (6 bases). The CDR3 is 15 residues long. The germline V and J ends were trimmed by 4 bases and 2 bases, with 15 bases remaining between them. CDR1 SGHTA and CDR2 FQGNSA come from the germline V gene. The CDR3 sequence: CASSYSGEGAYEQYF. DNA for the CDR3: TGTGCCAGCAGCTACTCTGGAGAGGGGGCCTACGAGCAGTACTTC.

The CDR3 DNA reads as TGTGCCAGCAGGGGCTTGCGACATTGGTACGAGCAGTACTTC. Translated, it gives CASRGLRHWYEQYF. The genes are TRBV2 and TRBJ2-7, with D unclear. The V and J ends lost 6 bases and 4 bases respectively, with 16 bases between them. The CDR3 spans 14 residues. Per the germline V gene, CDR1 is SNHLY and CDR2 is FYNNEI.

The gene calls are TRBV18 and TRBJ1-5, with D possibly being TRBD1 (6 bases). The germline V gene has CDR1 KGHSH and CDR2 LQKENI. Trimming took off 2 bases at V and 4 bases at J, with 12 bases between the two ends. The CDR3 has 15 residues. The CDR3 DNA sequence: TGTGCCAGCTCACCAGAACAGGGACGAAATCAGCCCCAGCATTTT. Its protein is CASSPEQGRNQPQHF.

The V gene is TRBV28, the J gene TRBJ2-5; D perhaps matches TRBD1 (5 bases). The V end lost 7 bases, the J end lost 5 bases, and 11 bases lay between the germline ends. There are 12 residues in the CDR3. Looked up from germline, CDR1 is MDHEN and CDR2 is SYDVKM. The CDR3 coding sequence is TGTGCCAGCACCCAGGGTGGGGAGACCCAGTACTTC. It codes for CASTQGGETQYF.

This clone was seen more than once but under ten times. The chain carries TRBV6-5 and TRBJ1-1; 7 positions match TRBD1. The germline gives CDR1 MNHEY, CDR2 SVGAGI. Trimming at V came to 4 bases and at J to 0 bases, leaving 8 bases not matched to a gene. The CDR3 length is 16 residues. The CDR3 region is CASSWGQTNMNTEAFF. The DNA for the CDR3 is TGTGCCAGCAGTTGGGGACAGACCAACATGAACACTGAAGCTTTCTTT.

This clone appeared a single time. This rearrangement joins TRBV10-1 to TRBJ2-5; the match to TRBD1 covers 7 bases. The CDR3 extends over 15 amino acids. Trimming removed 6 bases from V and 3 bases from J; junction bases left unmatched: 10. Germline CDR1 is WNHNN and CDR2 is SYGVQD (reference sequence). This CDR3 reads CASRPGQTYEETQYF. CDR3 bases: TGCGCCAGCAGGCCGGGACAGACCTACGAAGAGACCCAGTACTTC.

The V gene is TRBV4-3, the J gene TRBJ2-7; possible D gene TRBD1, 5 bases. The CDR3 loop spans 14 amino acids. Germline loops: CDR1 LGHNA, CDR2 YSLEER. The germline V and J ends were trimmed by 2 bases and 3 bases, with 11 bases remaining between them. As DNA, the CDR3 is TGCGCCAGCAGCCAAAATACAGGCGACTACGAGCAGTACTTC. As protein: CASSQNTGDYEQYF.

The genes are TRBV9 and TRBJ1-2, with D maybe TRBD1 (5 bases). V was shortened by 4 bases and J by 6 bases, with 16 bases between the two germline ends. The CDR3 has 14 residues. Germline assignment: CDR1 SGDLS and CDR2 YYNGEE. The CDR3, as DNA: TGTGCCAGCAGCCTCTCAACAGGTTCCCATGGCTACACCTTC. Amino acid sequence: CASSLSTGSHGYTF. Using reference TRBV9 and TRBJ1-2 for the parts outside the CDR3, the full variable domain is DSGVTQTPKHLITATGQRVTLRCSPRSGDLSVYWYQQSLDQGLQFLIQYYNGEERAKGNILERFSAQQFPDLHSELNLSSLELGDSALYFCASSLSTGSHGYTFGSGTRLTVV.

This chain links TRBV14 with TRBJ1-1; 10 bases agree with TRBD1. There are 15 residues in the CDR3. Losses at the gene ends were 4 bases for V and 5 bases for J; bases not matched to a gene: 7. The germline V gene encodes CDR1 SGHDN and CDR2 FVKESK. CDR3: CASSLYPGQGTEAFF. The DNA for the CDR3 is TGTGCCAGCAGCCTTTATCCGGGACAGGGGACTGAAGCTTTCTTT.

The J gene is TRBJ2-7, the V gene TRBV4-2; 9 bases fit TRBD1. The ends lost 3 bases at V and 3 bases at J; junction bases unmatched: 9. CDR3 length: 16 residues. Germline values: CDR1 LGHNA, CDR2 YNFKEQ. DNA of the CDR3: TGTGCCAGCAGCCAGCTCCTTCGGGACAGGGACTACGAGCAGTACTTC. Its translation is CASSQLLRDRDYEQYF.

In its sample, this clone was seen once. The genes are TRBV11-1 and TRBJ1-6; no reliable D call. Trimming cost V 5 bases and J 7 bases, with 15 bases left between them. CDR3 length equals 15 residues. From germline, CDR1 is SGHAT and CDR2 FQDESV (reference sequence). CDR3 sequence: CASSLSGLINSPLHF. The DNA of the CDR3 is TGTGCCAGCAGCCTTTCAGGACTTATAAATTCACCCCTCCACTTT. The full variable domain, with the rest looked up from reference TRBV11-1 and TRBJ1-6, is EAEVAQSPRYKITEKSQAVAFWCDPISGHATLYWYRQILGQGPELLVQFQDESVVDDSQLPKDRFSAERLKGVDSTLKIQPAELGDSAMYLCASSLSGLINSPLHFGNGTRLTVT.

The chain carries TRBV5-6 and TRBJ1-1; TRBD1 matches 7 bases. With V trimmed by 6 bases and J by 3 bases, 11 bases remained unmatched. Germline V gene data show CDR1 as SGHDT and CDR2 as YYEEEE. CDR3 length equals 15 residues. The CDR3 DNA is TGTGCCAGCACCCCACTCCCCCAGGGGGACACTGAAGCTTTCTTT. Its protein is CASTPLPQGDTEAFF. The variable domain in full, completed from reference TRBV5-6 and TRBJ1-1, reads DAGVTQSPTHLIKTRGQQVTLRCSPKSGHDTVSWYQQALGQGPQFIFQYYEEEERQRGNFPDRFSGHQFPNYSSELNVNALLLGDSALYLCASTPLPQGDTEAFFGQGTRLTVV.

V and J are TRBV10-1 and TRBJ2-7, with D possibly TRBD2 on 5 matching bases. The V and J ends lost 8 bases and 2 bases respectively, with 10 bases between them. Germline CDR1 WNHNN, CDR2 SYGVQD (reference sequence). There are 12 residues in the CDR3. This CDR3 reads CASSGSTYEQYF. Written as DNA, the CDR3 is TGCGCCAGCTCGGGGAGTACCTACGAGCAGTACTTC.

For the CDR3, the DNA is TGTGCCAGTAGTCAAGGGACAGATATTTCACCCCTCCACTTT. It translates to CASSQGTDISPLHF. This chain links TRBV19 with TRBJ1-6, with 7 bases that match TRBD1. Germline trimming cut 5 bases from V and 9 bases from J; bases unmatched to any gene: 7. This CDR3 has 14 residues. Looked up from germline, CDR1 is LNHDA and CDR2 is SQIVND (reference sequence).

There are a few counts of this clone. This chain connects TRBV6-5 to TRBJ1-6; perhaps TRBD1 as D (5 bases). V gave up 6 bases and J gave up 7 bases, with 13 bases separating them. In germline, CDR1 is MNHEY, CDR2 SVGAGI. There are 14 residues in the CDR3. CDR3 amino acids: CASSSPGGNSPLHF. CDR3 DNA: TGTGCCAGCAGCTCTCCGGGGGGGAATTCACCCCTCCACTTT.